This T cell receptor beta chain appears in the sequencing data of a study of neurological immune-mediated disorders. Each CDR3 protein gets one entry after TCRdb re-called the 5' RACE reads with MiXCR. Found here are approximately 50,000 distinct CDR3 sequences, roughly 8.8% of them singletons; the top ten hold 1.9%. Germline CDR1 reads DFQATT; CDR2 reads SNEGSKA (reference sequence). Trimming at V came to 5 bases and at J to 4 bases, leaving 13 bases not matched to a gene. The CDR3 is made up of 16 amino acids. Time point indicated: longitudinal time-point 3. In its sample, this clonotype was seen many times.

The origin of this receptor is a woman aged 40 to 50 in good health. V is TRBV20-1 and J is TRBJ2-3; 9 bases align to TRBD2. The source material was PBMCs. CDR3 loop: CSAGGVGTSNPDTQYF. The CDR3 nucleotides read TGCAGTGCTGGGGGTGTGGGGACTAGCAATCCAGATACGCAGTATTTT.